Each of the 10 T cell receptor beta chains below was sequenced from the same sample in a study of cytomegalovirus exposure and HLA in healthy donors. The PCR employed 60 Vbeta primers together with 13 Jbeta primers. Clones were sequenced by immunoSEQ multiplex PCR, and TCRdb holds only the in-frame ones, with some missing. The profile covers over 110,000 clones, with 80% appearing a single time and under 5% taken by the ten largest. The sample was PBMCs. The origin of the receptors is a man aged 40-55 years in good health and CMV-seronegative.

The chain links TRBV19 to TRBJ1-2, with no clear D. V was shortened by 3 bases and J by 1 base, with 12 bases between the two germline ends. Germline V CDR1 and CDR2: LNHDA, SQIVND (reference sequence). The CDR3 has 15 residues. The CDR3 spells CASSISSRVNYGYTF. CDR3 sequence (DNA): TGTGCCAGTAGTATCAGTAGCCGGGTTAACTATGGCTACACCTTC.

CDR3 protein: CASTEPRGRGGYTF. The DNA for the CDR3 is TGTGCCAGCACCGAACCCAGGGGGCGCGGTGGCTACACCTTC. The rearrangement links TRBV6-6 to TRBJ1-2; TRBD1 matches at 8 bases. This CDR3 has 14 residues. V lost 7 bases to trimming and J lost 7 bases; unmatched junction nucleotides: 11. In germline, CDR1 is MNHNY, CDR2 SVGAGI (reference sequence).

This rearrangement joins TRBV10-3 to TRBJ1-6; D possibly corresponds to TRBD1 (6 bases). This CDR3 region has 14 residues. Germline V gene data show CDR1 as ENHRY and CDR2 as SYGVKD. Trimming cost V 7 bases and J 4 bases, with 11 bases left between them. CDR3 loop: CAINSGAYNSPLHF. In DNA, the CDR3 is TGTGCCATCAACTCAGGGGCTTATAATTCACCCCTCCACTTT.

This clone was seen just once. J is TRBJ2-7 and V is TRBV2; 8 bases line up with TRBD1. This CDR3 contains 12 residues. Per the germline V gene, CDR1 is SNHLY and CDR2 is FYNNEI. V gave up 6 bases and J gave up 6 bases; unmatched junction bases: 4. The CDR3 nucleotides read TGTGCCAGCAGACCCGACAGGGGCGAGCAGTACTTC. Its protein product is CASRPDRGEQYF.

V is TRBV5-6 and J is TRBJ2-3, with D possibly being TRBD2 (6 bases). Trimming took off 0 bases at V and 1 base at J, with 9 bases between the two ends. Germline CDR1 SGHDT, CDR2 YYEEEE. The CDR3 has 15 amino acids. The CDR3: CASSLVGGRTDTQYF. The CDR3 nucleotides are TGTGCCAGCAGCTTGGTGGGGGGTCGCACAGATACGCAGTATTTT. The full variable domain, its missing parts supplied by reference TRBV5-6 and TRBJ2-3, is DAGVTQSPTHLIKTRGQQVTLRCSPKSGHDTVSWYQQALGQGPQFIFQYYEEEERQRGNFPDRFSGHQFPNYSSELNVNALLLGDSALYLCASSLVGGRTDTQYFGPGTRLTVL.

The chain recombines TRBV7-9 with TRBJ2-4, with D tentatively TRBD1 (5 bases). The germline V gene has CDR1 SEHNR and CDR2 FQNEAQ (reference sequence). Trimming removed 8 bases at V and 0 bases at J, with 11 bases between. The CDR3 runs 14 residues. CDR3 protein: CASSWGLAKNIQYF. The CDR3 DNA reads as TGTGCCAGCTCCTGGGGCCTAGCCAAAAACATTCAGTACTTC.

This clone was detected only a few times. The rearrangement joins TRBV27 to TRBJ1-2; 8 bases line up with TRBD1. Germline assignment: CDR1 MNHEY and CDR2 SMNVEV (reference sequence). V was clipped by 3 bases and J by 8 bases; unmatched bases: 5. CDR3 size: 13 residues. Here the CDR3 DNA reads TGTGCCAGCAGTTTCCGGGACAGGAGCGGCTACACCTTC. Translating it yields CASSFRDRSGYTF.

The chain uses TRBV7-3 and TRBJ2-2; D call uncertain. Germline CDR1 and CDR2: SGHTA and FQGTGA. With 4 bases removed from V and 5 bases from J, the gap between germline ends came to 14 bases. CDR3 length: 15 amino acids. This CDR3 is CASSWSGLWTGELFF. The CDR3 DNA sequence: TGTGCCAGCAGCTGGTCAGGTCTTTGGACCGGGGAGCTGTTTTTT.

This clone has a handful of counts. The CDR3 nucleotides read TGTGCCAGCAGTTCGACCGCCGGGACAGATTTAGAAGCTTTCTTT. Protein product: CASSSTAGTDLEAFF. This chain connects TRBV6-5 to TRBJ1-1, with 7 positions matching TRBD1. Germline CDR1 reads MNHEY; CDR2 reads SVGAGI. With V trimmed by 4 bases and J by 8 bases, 13 bases remained unmatched. This CDR3 is 15 amino acids long.

The rearrangement uses TRBV7-9 and TRBJ2-7; 9 positions agree with TRBD2. Germline CDR1 and CDR2: SEHNR and FQNEAQ (reference sequence). Unmatched junction bases numbered 7, after V lost 4 bases and J lost 3 bases. This CDR3 spans 15 amino acids. CDR3 in DNA: TGTGCCAGCAGCTATAGCGGGGGCCGTAACTACGAGCAGTACTTC. This codes for CASSYSGGRNYEQYF. Complete variable domain (other parts from reference TRBV7-9 and TRBJ2-7): DTGVSQNPRHKITKRGQNVTFRCDPISEHNRLYWYRQTLGQGPEFLTYFQNEAQLEKSRLLSDRFSAERPKGSFSTLEIQRTEQGDSAMYLCASSYSGGRNYEQYFGPGTRLTVT.